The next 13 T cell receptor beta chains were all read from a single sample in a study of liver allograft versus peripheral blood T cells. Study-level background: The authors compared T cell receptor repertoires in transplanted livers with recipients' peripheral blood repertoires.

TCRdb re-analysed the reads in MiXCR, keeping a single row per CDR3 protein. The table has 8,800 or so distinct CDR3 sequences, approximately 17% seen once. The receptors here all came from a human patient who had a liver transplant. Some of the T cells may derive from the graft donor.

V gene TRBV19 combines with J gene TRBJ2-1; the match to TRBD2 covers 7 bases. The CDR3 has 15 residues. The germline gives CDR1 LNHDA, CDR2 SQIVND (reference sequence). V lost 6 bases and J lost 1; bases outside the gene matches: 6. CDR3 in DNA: TGTGCCAGTAGGTTTCTAGCGGCTTCCTACAATGAGCAGTTCTTC. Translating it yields CASRFLAASYNEQFF.

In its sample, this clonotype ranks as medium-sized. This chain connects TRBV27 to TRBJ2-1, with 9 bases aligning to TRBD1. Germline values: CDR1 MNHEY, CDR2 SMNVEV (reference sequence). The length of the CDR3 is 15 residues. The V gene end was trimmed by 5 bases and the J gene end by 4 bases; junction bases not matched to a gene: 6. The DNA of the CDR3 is TGTGCCAGCAGTCCCAGGACAGGGGTATACAATGAGCAGTTCTTC. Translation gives CASSPRTGVYNEQFF.

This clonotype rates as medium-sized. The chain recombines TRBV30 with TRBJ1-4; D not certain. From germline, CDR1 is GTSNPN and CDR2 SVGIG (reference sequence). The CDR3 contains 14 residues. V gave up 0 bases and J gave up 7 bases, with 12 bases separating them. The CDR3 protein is CAWSVGGLGEKLFF. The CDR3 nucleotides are TGTGCCTGGAGTGTAGGAGGTCTCGGTGAAAAACTGTTTTTT.

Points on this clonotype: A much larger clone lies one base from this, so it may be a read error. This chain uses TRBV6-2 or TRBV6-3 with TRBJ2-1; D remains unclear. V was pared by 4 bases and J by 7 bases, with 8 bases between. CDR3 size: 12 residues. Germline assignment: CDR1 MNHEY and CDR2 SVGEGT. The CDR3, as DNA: TGTGCCAGCAGTTCCCTAGGAAATGAGCAGTTCTTC. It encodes CASSSLGNEQFF.

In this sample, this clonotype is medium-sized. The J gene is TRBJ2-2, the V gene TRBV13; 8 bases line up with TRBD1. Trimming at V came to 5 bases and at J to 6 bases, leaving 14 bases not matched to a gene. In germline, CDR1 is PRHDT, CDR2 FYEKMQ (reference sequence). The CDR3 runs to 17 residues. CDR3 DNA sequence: TGTGCCAGCAGCCGACCCCGACAGGGGACCAAGGCCGGGGAGCTGTTTTTT. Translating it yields CASSRPRQGTKAGELFF.

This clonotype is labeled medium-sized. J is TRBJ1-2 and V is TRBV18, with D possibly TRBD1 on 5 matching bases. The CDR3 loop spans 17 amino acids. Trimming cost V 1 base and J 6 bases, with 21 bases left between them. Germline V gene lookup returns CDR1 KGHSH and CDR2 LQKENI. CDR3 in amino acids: CASSPRNVGGSYDGYTF. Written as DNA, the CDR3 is TGTGCCAGCTCACCACGGAATGTCGGGGGGAGCTACGATGGCTACACCTTC. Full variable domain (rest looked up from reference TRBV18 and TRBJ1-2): NAGVMQNPRHLVRRRGQEARLRCSPMKGHSHVYWYRQLPEEGLKFMVYLQKENIIDESGMPKERFSAEFPKEGPSILRIQQVVRGDSAAYFCASSPRNVGGSYDGYTFGSGTRLTVV.

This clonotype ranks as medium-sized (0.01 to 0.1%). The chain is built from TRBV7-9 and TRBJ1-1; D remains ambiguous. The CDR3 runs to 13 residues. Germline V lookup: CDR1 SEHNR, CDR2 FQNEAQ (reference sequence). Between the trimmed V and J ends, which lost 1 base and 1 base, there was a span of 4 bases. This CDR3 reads CASSLGQNTEAFF. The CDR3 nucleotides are TGTGCCAGCAGCTTAGGACAGAACACTGAAGCTTTCTTT.

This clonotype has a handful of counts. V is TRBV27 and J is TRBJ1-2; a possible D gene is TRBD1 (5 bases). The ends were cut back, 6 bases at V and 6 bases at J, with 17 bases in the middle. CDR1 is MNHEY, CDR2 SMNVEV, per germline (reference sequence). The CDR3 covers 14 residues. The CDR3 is CASSVGGDYNGYTF. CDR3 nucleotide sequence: TGTGCCAGCAGCGTGGGGGGGGATTACAATGGCTACACCTTC.

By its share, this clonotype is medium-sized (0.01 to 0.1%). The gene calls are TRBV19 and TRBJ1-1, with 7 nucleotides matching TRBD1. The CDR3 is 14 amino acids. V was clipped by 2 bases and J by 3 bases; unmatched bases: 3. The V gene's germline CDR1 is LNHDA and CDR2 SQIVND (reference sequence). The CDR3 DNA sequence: TGTGCCAGTAGTATAATCGACAGGGACACTGAAGCTTTCTTT. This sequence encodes CASSIIDRDTEAFF.

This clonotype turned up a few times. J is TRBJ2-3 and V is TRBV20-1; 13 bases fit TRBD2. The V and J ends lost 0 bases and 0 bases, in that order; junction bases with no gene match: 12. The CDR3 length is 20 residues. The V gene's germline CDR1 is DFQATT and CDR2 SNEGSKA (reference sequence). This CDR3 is CSARDLGLAGSGGSTDTQYF. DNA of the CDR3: TGCAGTGCTAGAGACCTGGGACTAGCGGGGTCAGGGGGGAGCACAGATACGCAGTATTTT.

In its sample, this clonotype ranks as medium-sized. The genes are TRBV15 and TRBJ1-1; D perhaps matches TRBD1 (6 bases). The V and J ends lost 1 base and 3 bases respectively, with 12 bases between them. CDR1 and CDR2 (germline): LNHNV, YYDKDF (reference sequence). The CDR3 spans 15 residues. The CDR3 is CATSRGAGADTEAFF. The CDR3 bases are TGTGCCACCAGCAGAGGGGCGGGGGCGGACACTGAAGCTTTCTTT.

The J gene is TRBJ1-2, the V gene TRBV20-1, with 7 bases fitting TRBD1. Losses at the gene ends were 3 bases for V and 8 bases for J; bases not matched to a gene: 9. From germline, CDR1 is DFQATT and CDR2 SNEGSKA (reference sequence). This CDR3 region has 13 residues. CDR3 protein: CSARAQGIGGYTF. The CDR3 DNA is TGCAGTGCTAGGGCACAGGGGATAGGAGGCTACACCTTC.

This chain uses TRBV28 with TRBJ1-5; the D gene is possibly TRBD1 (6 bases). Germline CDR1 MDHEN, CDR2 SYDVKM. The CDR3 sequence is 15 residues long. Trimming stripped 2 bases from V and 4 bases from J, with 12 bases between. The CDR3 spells CASSLHRDGNQPQHF. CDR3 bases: TGTGCCAGCAGTTTACACAGGGACGGAAATCAGCCCCAGCATTTT.